These 15 T cell receptor beta chains originate from one sample sequenced in a study of shared clonotypes between healthy human individuals. Sequencing was performed with immunoSEQ multiplex PCR; in TCRdb, only in-frame clones are kept and a portion is missing. The sample includes 2.3 million or so clones, about 92% of them seen just once. The sequenced sample consisted of naive CD4+ T cells from PBMCs. Described subset: CD45RA+ positively selected. These receptors came from a man between 18 and 35 years old in good health. Some clones in this sample may be carry-over from other donors' samples.

The rearrangement links TRBV4-1 to TRBJ2-6; D remains ambiguous. This CDR3 spans 17 amino acids. Germline assignment: CDR1 MGHRA and CDR2 YSYEKL. Between the trimmed V and J ends, which lost 0 bases and 1 base, there was a span of 10 bases. The chain's CDR3 is CASSQDKRPSGANVLTF. In DNA, the CDR3 is TGCGCCAGCAGCCAAGATAAGAGGCCATCTGGGGCCAACGTCCTGACTTTC.

V and J are TRBV23-1 and TRBJ2-1; D perhaps matches TRBD1 (5 bases). TRBV23-1 is designated an ORF whose function remains uncertain. This CDR3 spans 17 amino acids. V lost 3 bases and J lost 1, with 16 bases in between. CDR3 sequence reads: CASSQVKWQGSYNEQFF. The CDR3, as DNA: TGCGCCAGCAGTCAGGTCAAGTGGCAGGGTTCCTACAATGAGCAGTTCTTC.

V is TRBV7-3 and J is TRBJ1-5, with 9 bases fitting TRBD1. This CDR3 contains 15 residues. CDR1 and CDR2 (germline): SGHTA, FQGTGA. V gave up 5 bases and J gave up 10 bases; unmatched junction bases: 12. CDR3 coding DNA: TGTGCCAGCAGCCAATTGGGACAGGGCACTGAACCCCAGCATTTT. Residues: CASSQLGQGTEPQHF.

CDR3 loop: CASSLDGTGYQPQHF. CDR3 nucleotide sequence: TGCGCCAGCAGCTTGGATGGGACAGGGTACCAGCCCCAGCATTTT. The chain couples TRBV5-1 to TRBJ1-5; 9 nucleotides line up with TRBD1. After removal of 0 bases from V and 7 bases from J, the junction contained 5 bases not matched to a gene. CDR3 length: 15 residues. The germline V gene has CDR1 SGHRS and CDR2 YFSETQ.

The gene calls are TRBV9 and TRBJ2-1; D unresolved. The CDR3 has 14 residues. V was shortened by 0 bases and J by 9 bases, with 13 bases between the two germline ends. CDR1 is SGDLS and CDR2 is YYNGEE in the germline V gene. The CDR3 region is CASSVALHLGEQFF. DNA of the CDR3: TGTGCCAGCAGCGTAGCCCTACATCTTGGTGAGCAGTTCTTC.

V and J are TRBV11-3 and TRBJ2-2; no clear D gene. Trimming left V 1 base short and J 3 bases short, with 12 bases between. This CDR3 comprises 16 residues. Looked up from germline, CDR1 is SGHNT and CDR2 is YENEEA. CDR3 amino acids: CASSLGSGMDTGELFF. The CDR3 nucleotides read TGTGCCAGCAGCTTAGGGTCTGGGATGGACACCGGGGAGCTGTTTTTT.

The CDR3 nucleotides read TGTGCCAGCAGTGGAGACAGACTAAAGGGGGATGGCTACACCTTC. This sequence encodes CASSGDRLKGDGYTF. The gene calls are TRBV25-1 and TRBJ1-2; tentatively, D is TRBD1 (6 bases). The CDR3 contains 15 residues. From germline, CDR1 is MGHDK and CDR2 SYGVNS. V was pared by 4 bases and J by 6 bases, with 18 bases between.

The chain joins TRBV6-1 to TRBJ1-6, with D tentatively TRBD1 (5 bases). The V and J ends lost 2 bases and 10 bases respectively, with 15 bases between them. This CDR3 contains 15 residues. CDR1 is MNHNS, CDR2 SASEGT, per germline. The CDR3 spells CASSEFGGNYSPLHF. CDR3 bases: TGTGCCAGCAGTGAATTTGGGGGGAACTACTCACCCCTCCACTTT.

Details on this clone: This specimen includes other DNA sequences encoding the same CDR3. The chain has TRBV18 and TRBJ1-1; tentatively, D is TRBD1 (6 bases). Per germline, CDR1 KGHSH and CDR2 LQKENI. CDR3 length equals 15 residues. Trimming shortened V by 3 bases and J by 2 bases, and 13 bases separated the two germline ends. CDR3 loop: CASSPLGAGNTEAFF. CDR3 sequence (DNA): TGTGCCAGCTCACCCTTGGGGGCGGGAAACACTGAAGCTTTCTTT.

The gene calls are TRBV28 and TRBJ1-2; possibly TRBD1 for D (5 bases). The CDR3 runs 16 residues. Germline V gene sequence: CDR1 MDHEN, CDR2 SYDVKM. V lost 7 bases and J lost 3, with 21 bases in between. The CDR3 loop reads CASIPFSGGLDYGYTF. In DNA form, the CDR3 reads TGTGCCAGCATCCCTTTCTCCGGGGGTCTGGACTATGGCTACACCTTC.

The DNA of the CDR3 is TGTGCCAGCAGTTTAGGGAAGATTACAGGGAGCGGCTACACCTTC. This gives the protein CASSLGKITGSGYTF. V usage is TRBV28 and J usage is TRBJ1-2, with TRBD1 as a possible D gene (6 bases). CDR3 length: 15 amino acids. The germline V gene encodes CDR1 MDHEN and CDR2 SYDVKM. Trimming cost V 2 bases and J 8 bases, with 18 bases left between them.

This clone is a singleton in its sample. This chain connects TRBV29-1 to TRBJ1-1; D perhaps matches TRBD1 (5 bases). The germline V and J ends were trimmed by 5 bases and 2 bases, with 6 bases remaining between them. The CDR3 consists of 11 residues. Looked up from germline, CDR1 is SQVTM and CDR2 is ANQGSEA. The CDR3 protein is CSVRDNTEAFF. CDR3 bases: TGCAGCGTTAGGGACAACACTGAAGCTTTCTTT.

The genes are TRBV2 and TRBJ1-2; D gene ambiguous. The V and J ends lost 0 bases and 6 bases respectively, with 11 bases between them. Per germline, CDR1 SNHLY and CDR2 FYNNEI. The CDR3 is made up of 14 amino acids. CDR3 sequence (DNA): TGTGCCAGCAGTGAAGCGCGAACAGTCAATGGCTACACCTTC. Protein: CASSEARTVNGYTF.

The chain is built from TRBV5-4 and TRBJ2-5; D is unresolved. Germline assignment: CDR1 SGHNT and CDR2 YYREEE (reference sequence). CDR3 size: 14 residues. The V and J ends lost 0 bases and 1 base respectively, with 7 bases between them. CDR3 loop: CASSLDATQETQYF. As DNA, the CDR3 is TGTGCCAGCAGCTTGGACGCGACCCAAGAGACCCAGTACTTC. Variable domain in full (rest from reference TRBV5-4 and TRBJ2-5): ETGVTQSPTHLIKTRGQQVTLRCSSQSGHNTVSWYQQALGQGPQFIFQYYREEENGRGNFPPRFSGLQFPNYSSELNVNALELDDSALYLCASSLDATQETQYFGPGTRLLVL.

For this clone: Other DNA sequences from this sample encode an identical CDR3 as well. The genes are TRBV6-1 and TRBJ1-4; TRBD1 might be the D (6 bases). V lost 1 base and J 7 bases, leaving 10 bases between the germline ends. Germline V gene sequence: CDR1 MNHNS, CDR2 SASEGT. The CDR3 runs to 14 residues. CDR3 DNA: TGTGCCAGCAGTGAAGGGGGGCTGGGTGAAAAACTGTTTTTT. Its translation: CASSEGGLGEKLFF.